Included here is one TCR beta chain sequence, with context. This specimen belongs to a study of multiple sclerosis patients with progressive multifocal leukoencephalopathy. This CDR3 comprises 14 residues. The germline CDR1 and CDR2 sequences are MNHEY and SVGAGI. Trimming removed 5 bases at V and 2 bases at J, with 10 bases between. Sequenced by immunoSEQ multiplex PCR; TCRdb stores in-frame clones only, minus some. The sample lists approximately 35,000 clones, roughly nine tenths occurring once. Indicated time point: time of PML onset. The chain recombines TRBV6-5 with TRBJ1-3, with a tentative D call TRBD1 (6 bases). This sample comprised PBMCs, obtained from a patient treated with natalizumab. The sequence came from a human donor with progressive multifocal leukoencephalopathy. The CDR3 protein is CASSPQGPGNTIYF. The CDR3 DNA sequence: TGTGCCAGCAGTCCACAGGGACCTGGAAACACCATATATTTT.